This T cell receptor beta chain comes out of a study of T cell clones after liver transplantation. The protocol was immunoSEQ multiplex PCR, while the TCRdb copy is restricted to in-frame clones and leaves out a portion. The repertoire holds nearly 11,000 clones, 71% seen once, with about 23% in the top ten. The CDR3 spans 15 residues. The junction had 0 bases not matched to a gene; V was cut back by 3 bases and J by 2 bases. Germline V gene data show CDR1 as MNHNS and CDR2 as SASEGT. Study-wide results and caveats: Circulating graft-donor-reactive CD4 TCRbeta sequences fell significantly post-transplant in 5 of 8 subjects.

A note on this clone: What it binds is unknown.

The V gene is TRBV6-1, the J gene TRBJ2-7; the match to TRBD2 covers 14 bases. Source: CD4+ T cells from blood, taken 32 months after liver transplant. The receptor comes from a human patient who received a liver transplant. Some T cells may arise from the graft donor. Here the CDR3 reads CASSEGLAGAYEQYV. The CDR3 bases are TGTGCCAGCAGTGAGGGACTAGCGGGAGCCTACGAGCAGTACGTC.